This T cell receptor beta chain was recovered during a study of cytomegalovirus exposure and HLA in healthy donors. PCR used 60 Vbeta primers and 13 Jbeta primers. The table came from immunoSEQ multiplex PCR; TCRdb's copy has only in-frame clones and leaves some out. The sample has approximately 59,000 clones, roughly 80% seen once. General study findings and limits: Researchers reported in a later analysis that common viral pathogens appeared linked to several top clusters. Segments of the TCR beta V type were, in most cases, productive about 87% or about 30% of the time in an earlier analysis. Many donors carried some public TCRs, although rarity characterized most TCR sequences.

The germline V gene has CDR1 SGHRS and CDR2 YFSETQ. The CDR3 has 15 amino acids. V was shortened by 4 bases and J by 6 bases, with 19 bases between the two germline ends. This clone was picked up one time. What it binds is unknown. The sequencing input was PBMCs. This TCR was recovered from a girl aged 10-17 years in good health and CMV-seropositive. This rearrangement joins TRBV5-1 to TRBJ1-2; D gene uncertain. Here the CDR3 DNA reads TGCGCCAGCAGCCGCCCCGGGCGGGTGCACCATGGCTACACCTTC. Encoded protein: CASSRPGRVHHGYTF.